This T cell receptor beta chain was recovered during a study of blood T cell repertoires in COVID-19 (dated by TCRdb to the early 2020s). Background for the entire study: Samples covering the acute and convalescent phases of COVID-19 were provided by collaborators in the United States, Italy and Spain. The prospective study material was composed of cDNA or gDNA derived from T cells, B-cell-depleted T cells, or PBMCs. Subjects who had been exposed to COVID-19, were actively infected with it, or had recovered from it provided the deeply sampled blood TCRbeta repertoires that made up the dataset. The repertoires were made available in a free public database intended to serve as a resource for research on the immune response to SARS-CoV-2. The samples were drawn from two sources: the first 160 participants of the ongoing ImmuneRACE study, and 1,000 to 1,500 subjects contributed by 6 global collaborators. Sample metadata almost always included a de-identified subject ID, COVID-19 status, age in years and sex. HLA class I and class II types, where available, came from metadata supplied by the sample provider rather than from assay-based typing. Here is what the overall study found, with its caveats: The quantity of clinical and demographic metadata differed by source and by participant and was supplied without curation.

The immunoSEQ Assay, a bias-controlled multiplex PCR, was used to amplify TCRbeta CDR3 regions from genomic DNA. In the authors' own workflow: Within the assay, amplification of reference gene primers was used to estimate how many nucleated cells each sample contained. To quantify the absolute abundance of each unique TCRbeta CDR3 rearrangement, sequence reads were collapsed and filtered. For each sample, productive Simpson clonality was calculated by taking the square root of Simpson's diversity index across productive rearrangements. This immuneACCESS table, as held by TCRdb, lists in-frame sequences with V and J called but not all clones. Of the missing ones, under half trace to an unresolved V gene in checked studies; the others have no known cause. The V and J calls and clone size come from that table; D and trimming were worked out from the DNA. The sample records fewer than 130,000 clones, approximately 79% of which are singletons. Of the sample, 20% to 25% is held by the ten largest clones.

The germline V gene provides CDR1 KGHDR and CDR2 SFDVKD. V is clipped by 12 bases and J by 2 bases, and the sequence between their germline boundaries is 16 bases long. Including cysteine and phenylalanine, the CDR3 has 15 amino acids. Only the CDR3 DNA is retained, 45 bases long and in frame from the first base. Notes on this clone: Its antigen is unknown. Nothing much larger sits one base from this clone, and base qualities are not available.

Each collaborating institution followed its own protocols to collect whole blood in K2EDTA tubes. For TCRbeta analysis, collaborators shipped samples in one of three forms: frozen whole blood, isolated PBMCs, or DNA extracted from either of those sample types. The chain couples TRBV24-1 to TRBJ2-6; the D segment could be TRBD1, given 6 matching bases. This TCR came from a man in his 70s with active or convalescent COVID-19. The sequenced sample consisted of peripheral blood. This receptor has the CDR3 CASSPNRAGANVLTF. DNA sequence: TGTGCCTCCTCCCCTAACAGGGCTGGGGCCAACGTCCTGACTTTC.